The 3 T cell receptor beta chains below come from one sample, sequenced in a study of cytotoxic CD8 clonotypes in ibrutinib-treated CLL (TCRdb year 2021). Library creation used the immunoSEQ multiplex PCR assay. TCRdb stores this immuneACCESS table with in-frame sequences only. Part of the clones is absent; in the studies checked, under half of the shortfall reflects unresolved V genes, and no reason is known for the rest. Across this sample there are about 86,000 clones, with about 86% seen only once. The ten top clones hold over 5% of the sample. The starting material was PBMCs, obtained before ibrutinib treatment. The receptors derive from a human donor with chronic lymphocytic leukemia.

As for this clone: Other DNA sequences in this specimen translate into the identical CDR3. The V gene is TRBV29-1, the J gene TRBJ1-2; 10 bases are a match to TRBD1. Germline V lookup: CDR1 SQVTM, CDR2 ANQGSEA. Trimming removed 4 bases from V and 5 bases from J; junction bases left unmatched: 1. The CDR3 covers 12 residues. In DNA form, the CDR3 reads TGCAGCGTTGGACAGGGGGCGTATGGCTACACCTTC. It yields the protein CSVGQGAYGYTF. Together with reference TRBV29-1 and TRBJ1-2, the CDR3 gives the full variable domain: SAVISQKPSRDICQRGTSLTIQCQVDSQVTMMFWYRQQPGQSLTLIATANQGSEATYESGFVIDKFPISRPNLTFSTLTVSNMSPEDSSIYLCSVGQGAYGYTFGSGTRLTVV.

The chain employs TRBV5-4 and TRBJ1-3, with 9 bases fitting TRBD1. The CDR3 is 16 residues long. Trimming took 0 bases from V and 4 from J; bases not matched to a gene: 5. Germline V gives CDR1 SGHNT, CDR2 YYREEE (reference sequence). The CDR3 DNA sequence: TGTGCCAGCAGCTTGGACAGGGGGCCAGCGGGAAACACCATATATTTT. Its translation is CASSLDRGPAGNTIYF.

This clone was seen more than once but under ten times. J is TRBJ1-2 and V is TRBV30, with D possibly being TRBD1 (6 bases). From germline, CDR1 is GTSNPN and CDR2 SVGIG (reference sequence). Between the trimmed V and J ends, which lost 2 bases and 4 bases, there was a span of 20 bases. CDR3 length: 16 amino acids. CDR3: CAWSRGGGPGSYGYTF. The CDR3 DNA is TGTGCCTGGAGTAGGGGAGGGGGTCCTGGGAGCTATGGCTACACCTTC.